This T cell receptor (beta chain) was recovered during a study of blood T cell repertoires in COVID-19. The table came from immunoSEQ multiplex PCR; TCRdb's copy has only in-frame clones and leaves some out. This sample has approximately 140,000 clones, with less than 90% found just once. V was clipped by 1 base and J by 6 bases; unmatched bases: 4. Germline assignment: CDR1 LGHNA and CDR2 YSLEER. The CDR3 is 14 amino acids. The study drew participants aged roughly 18 to 95 years from some 23 US areas. The specimen was PBMCs or T cells enriched from blood (not recorded which). The origin of this receptor is a man aged 40-49 years with acute COVID-19. V is TRBV4-3 and J is TRBJ2-3; 7 bases agree with TRBD1. The CDR3 DNA follows: TGCGCCAGCAGCCAAGTTTTACAGGGGGATACGCAGTATTTT. Residues: CASSQVLQGDTQYF.